The entry below gives a single TCR beta chain sequence along with its context. The antigen it recognizes is unknown. Qualities for individual bases were not recorded, and no much larger clone is one base off. The cohort was made up of 500 to 850 healthy bone marrow donors. Cohort members were all nominally healthy when sampled, although unrecorded immune exposures were likely present. The donor tested CMV seropositive, placing the donor among the roughly 300 seropositive members of the cohort. A peripheral blood sample was collected from each donor, and TCR beta sequencing was performed on peripheral blood mononuclear cells. The Qiagen DNeasy Blood Extraction Kit was used to extract genomic DNA from the blood cell samples. This specimen belongs to a study of cytomegalovirus exposure and HLA in healthy donors listed by TCRdb under 2017. The study in broad terms: An earlier analysis of a few hundred of the donors reported about 280 Gb of sequence data and some 110 million unique TCR beta sequences obtained from about 179 million T cells. An earlier analysis of 587 of the donors applied high-throughput TCR beta sequencing to assess whether each TCR beta V gene segment acted as functional or pseudogenic. All discovery cohort repertoires had been generated using a single sequencing platform. Typing coverage varied by locus: roughly 629-630 donors for A, B, C, DRB1 and DQB1; roughly 560 for DQA1; approximately 610 for DPA1; approximately 450 for DPB1. To study patterns of TCR occurrence, a later analysis re-analyzed previously published TCR beta repertoires from under 750 donors and added high-resolution HLA genotyping. The study used immunosequencing to profile the T cell repertoires of some 600 subjects and linked those repertoires to cytomegalovirus serostatus. The study aimed to test whether cataloging public T cell receptors could reveal signatures of past pathogen exposure. Donor age, sex, ethnicity and CMV serostatus were compiled alongside the repertoire data. Four to six DR-DQ haplotypes were handled as single units for association and clustering, since linkage in the cohort was strong. Among roughly 400 genotyped donors of the cohort, an average of about 220,000 unique TCR beta nucleotide sequences was sequenced per donor, of which about 18% were non-productive. Besides the first cohort of hundreds of subjects, a separate validation cohort made up of roughly 120 different subjects was used. To predict cytomegalovirus infection status, the study combined high-throughput TCR immunosequencing, statistical association of individual TCRs with disease status, and machine learning. HLA typing covered class I and class II loci at four-digit resolution. Among the roughly 380 genotyped donors, approximately 76% belonged to the genetic ancestry cluster associated with self-reported Caucasian donors. About 320 gigabases of sequencing data and some 85 million unique TCR sequences were included in an early release covering about 700 HLA-typed donors. In a later genetic analysis, genome-wide SNP genotypes for about 60% of the 666 donors were used, and that subset was treated as a discovery cohort. Rather than using new phenotypic data, the later analysis identified candidate immune exposures from TCR beta sequences and from how often those sequences occurred across donors. The study at large found these results: A further reported finding was that TCR beta sequences accurately predicted the HLA-A and HLA-B alleles for most subjects in the first cohort. Because the 87-base-pair reads could not distinguish some IMGT-functional V segments, including TRBV6-2 and TRBV6-3, those segments were excluded. Most CMV-associated TCR beta chains appeared to be HLA-restricted in a later analysis, and the HLA associations seemed to be driven largely by CMV exposure. In a later analysis, the rate of TCR association differed among HLA loci, with DRB1 alleles having the most associated TCRs and HLA-C alleles having the fewest. Because HLA typing was unavailable for some donors at each locus, only the typed subset was used in association tests. It was suggested by the authors that the approach could potentially be generalized to other disease states and immunological phenotypes. The earlier analysis of about 600 of the donors excluded seventeen rarely observed V segments, including chromosome 9 orphons, because counts were too low. In an earlier analysis of approximately 590 of the donors, most TCR beta V segments appeared in productive rearrangements about 87% or about 30% of the time, broadly matching IMGT annotations. A later analysis reported that several top co-occurrence clusters appeared linked to parvovirus B19, influenza, CMV and Epstein-Barr virus. The presence/absence analyses assumed that sequencing depth was roughly uniform across donors, and that assumption may not be true. In a later analysis, 15,000 to 20,000 TCR beta sequences were associated with specific HLA alleles at a false discovery rate of 0.05. Assigning TCR associations to individual alleles was difficult when HLA alleles, especially DR and DQ, strongly co-occurred. A total of roughly 160 TCR beta chains were listed by the study as associated with cytomegalovirus. While some public TCRs were present in many individuals, most TCR sequences turned up only very rarely across donors. Three of the identified cytomegalovirus-associated TCR beta chains were confirmed in vitro to be specific for cytomegalovirus antigens. In this cohort, only TCR beta chains were sequenced, and detectable features were limited by the absence of alpha or paired-chain data. A later analysis found that HLA-associated TCR beta chains were more clonally expanded and had lower generation probabilities than equally common non-associated chains. Cytomegalovirus status was reported to be diagnosed by the classifier with high specificity and sensitivity in both the original and validation cohorts. Compared with the approximately 670-donor mean, donors in an Asian-associated ancestry cluster had fewer N-insertions in productive TCRs, according to a later genetic analysis. CMV serostatus was the only immune exposure information available for the cohort. A cluster of highly shared sequence variants was judged likely to be a technical artifact of the sequencing pipeline. Linkage disequilibrium might explain the correlated functional status among segregating V segments, but an unknown experimental factor could not be ruled out. A later genetic analysis associated a missense DCLRE1C variant with V-gene and J-gene trimming of TCR beta chains, and an independent cohort replicated the association.

Library construction relied on the immunoSEQ multiplex PCR assay. A mixture of 60 forward primers for TCR Vbeta segments and 13 reverse primers for TCR Jbeta segments was used in the multiplex PCR. Amplification of the CDR3 region of rearranged TCR beta genes was performed with a multiplex PCR assay on genomic DNA. The amplified TCR beta libraries were sequenced on the Illumina HiSeq System as 87-base-pair reads. In the paper's pipeline: In a later analysis, approximately 74 million unique TCR beta chains were counted across the approximately 620 repertoires, and approximately 9.9 million of these chains were shared by at least two donors. Raw reads were error-corrected and collapsed into unique sequences by a nearest-neighbor algorithm in which closely related sequences were merged to remove PCR and sequencing errors. To assign V, D and J gene segments, CDR3 sequences were aligned to IMGT reference sequences. For a sequence to be retained, a match of at least six nucleotides was required to both a V gene segment and a J gene segment. A rearrangement counted as productive if the CDR3 had no stop codons and remained in frame with V and J, and every other rearrangement counted as non-productive. CDR3 was defined according to IMGT convention as the region running from the second conserved V-encoded cysteine to the conserved J-encoded phenylalanine. The earlier analysis of some 550 of the donors excluded any sequence lacking an unambiguous match to a single V gene segment. An earlier analysis of several hundred of the donors called V segments functional above 56.7% productive rearrangements and segregating when the between-donor standard deviation exceeded 5%. A statistical classification framework was built for diagnosing cytomegalovirus status from the catalog of TCR beta chain sequences. V and J gene assignment, in a later analysis, came from comparing TCR nucleotide sequences with IMGT/GENE-DB human TR gene sequences. Using the TCRdist pipeline, a later analysis assigned CDR3 sequences along with most-parsimonious VDJ recombination scenarios. In a later analysis, each TCR beta chain was defined by its CDR3 amino acid sequence together with its V-gene family, and reads without a unique V-gene family were excluded. To address suspected cross-contamination and a sequencing artifact, a later analysis removed several hundred highly shared, low-generation-probability nucleotide sequences. A later analysis calculated a clonal expansion index for each public chain from normalized within-repertoire ranks of inferred template counts. In a later analysis, generation probabilities were computed using a VDJ recombination model fitted to out-of-frame rearrangements, and the results were checked against IGoR. Hypergeometric tests were used in a later analysis to score TCR-TCR, TCR-HLA and TCR-CMV co-occurrence, with a repertoire-size bias correction applied to the TCR pairs. A later analysis estimated false discovery rates by permuting HLA or CMV assignments 20 times. In a later analysis, co-occurring TCRs were grouped using DBSCAN, and TCRdist sequence similarity was added for clustering within HLA-allele-positive subsets. For co-occurrence clustering, repertoires with fewer than 30,000 or more than 120,000 public chains were excluded, along with roughly 5 repertoires with anomalous nucleotide sharing. Sourced from immuneACCESS, this table was stored by TCRdb with only in-frame sequences that have V and J called. A share of the clones is absent; for the studies checked, an unresolved V gene accounts for under half, and the remainder has no known explanation. V, J and clone size are those of that table, while D and trimming were read from the DNA. Recorded for this sample are 86,000 or so clones; around 79% of them occurred a single time. In total, the top ten clones hold about 15% of the sample.

Ends trimmed: V by 2 bases, J by 2 bases; bases unmatched to a gene: 4. CDR1 and CDR2 (MGHRA, YSYEKL) derive from the germline V gene. The CDR3 runs 15 residues from the cysteine to the phenylalanine. CDR3 DNA only is kept here, 45 bases in frame from base 1. Recombination joined TRBV4-1 with TRBJ2-5; the junction holds 8 bases that match TRBD2. The material sequenced was PBMCs. This TCR was sampled from a woman in her thirties or forties in good health and CMV-seropositive. The nucleotides are TGCGCCAGCAGCCAAAATTTAGCGGGACAAGAGACCCAGTACTTC. This is translated as CASSQNLAGQETQYF.